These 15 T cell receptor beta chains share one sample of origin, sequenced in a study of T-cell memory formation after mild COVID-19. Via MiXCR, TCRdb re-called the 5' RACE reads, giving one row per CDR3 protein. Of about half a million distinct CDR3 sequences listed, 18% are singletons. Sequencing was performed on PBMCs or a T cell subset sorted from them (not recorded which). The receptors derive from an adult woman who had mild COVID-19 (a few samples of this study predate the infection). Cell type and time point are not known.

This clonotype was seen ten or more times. The CDR3 bases are TGTGCCAGCAGCTTGGAGGACGACTGGGAGAACACTGAAGCTTTCTTT. This translates into CASSLEDDWENTEAFF. This sequence joins TRBV5-5 and TRBJ1-1; D call uncertain. This CDR3 has 16 residues. V shed 0 bases and J shed 1 base, with 13 bases lying between them. Germline V gene lookup returns CDR1 SGHKS and CDR2 YYEKEE (reference sequence). Full variable domain (rest looked up from reference TRBV5-5 and TRBJ1-1): DAGVTQSPTHLIKTRGQQVTLRCSPISGHKSVSWYQQVLGQGPQFIFQYYEKEERGRGNFPDRFSARQFPNYSSELNVNALLLGDSALYLCASSLEDDWENTEAFFGQGTRLTVV.

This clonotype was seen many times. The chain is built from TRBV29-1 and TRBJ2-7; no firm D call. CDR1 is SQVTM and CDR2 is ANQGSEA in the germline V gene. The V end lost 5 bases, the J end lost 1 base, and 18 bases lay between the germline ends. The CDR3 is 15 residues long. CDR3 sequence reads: CSVTIPETLSYEQYF. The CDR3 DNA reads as TGCAGCGTTACGATTCCGGAGACCCTTTCCTACGAGCAGTACTTC.

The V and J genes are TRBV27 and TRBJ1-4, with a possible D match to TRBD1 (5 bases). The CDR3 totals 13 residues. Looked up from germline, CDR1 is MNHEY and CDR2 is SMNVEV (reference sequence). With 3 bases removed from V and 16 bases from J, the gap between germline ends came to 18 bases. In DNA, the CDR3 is TGTGCCAGCAGTTTGAATAGGGACGGTTTAAGGTTTTTT. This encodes CASSLNRDGLRFF.

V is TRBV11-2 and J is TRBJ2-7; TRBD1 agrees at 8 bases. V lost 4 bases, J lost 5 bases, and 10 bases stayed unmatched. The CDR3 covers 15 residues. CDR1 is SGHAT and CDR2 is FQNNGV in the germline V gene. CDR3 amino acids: CASSSYHRGMDEQYF. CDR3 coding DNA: TGTGCCAGCAGCTCATATCACAGGGGGATGGACGAGCAGTACTTC.

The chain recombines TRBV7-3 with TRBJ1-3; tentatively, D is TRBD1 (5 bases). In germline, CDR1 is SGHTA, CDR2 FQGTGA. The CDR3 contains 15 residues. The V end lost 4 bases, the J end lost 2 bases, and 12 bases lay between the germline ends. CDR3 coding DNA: TGTGCCAGCAGCTACGGCGGGGCAGCTGGAAACACCATATATTTT. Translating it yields CASSYGGAAGNTIYF.

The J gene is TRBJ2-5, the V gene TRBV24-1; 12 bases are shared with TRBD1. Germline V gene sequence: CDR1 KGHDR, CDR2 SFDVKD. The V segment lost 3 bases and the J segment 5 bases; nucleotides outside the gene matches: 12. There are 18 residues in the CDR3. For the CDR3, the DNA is TGTGCCACCAGTGATGCCTCTCCGGGACAGGGGGCTTGGGAGACCCAGTACTTC. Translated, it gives CATSDASPGQGAWETQYF.

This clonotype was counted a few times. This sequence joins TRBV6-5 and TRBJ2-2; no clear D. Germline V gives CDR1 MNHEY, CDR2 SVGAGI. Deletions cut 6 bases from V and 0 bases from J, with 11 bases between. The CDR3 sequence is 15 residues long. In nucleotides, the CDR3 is TGTGCCAGCAGCCCGGACCGCGCGAACACCGGGGAGCTGTTTTTT. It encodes CASSPDRANTGELFF.

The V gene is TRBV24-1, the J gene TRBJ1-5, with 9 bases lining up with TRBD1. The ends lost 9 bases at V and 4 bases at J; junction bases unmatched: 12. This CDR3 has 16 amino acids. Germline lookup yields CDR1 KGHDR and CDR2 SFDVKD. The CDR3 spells CATYLRDRERNQPQHF. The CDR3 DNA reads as TGTGCCACCTATCTCCGGGACAGGGAGAGAAATCAGCCCCAGCATTTT.

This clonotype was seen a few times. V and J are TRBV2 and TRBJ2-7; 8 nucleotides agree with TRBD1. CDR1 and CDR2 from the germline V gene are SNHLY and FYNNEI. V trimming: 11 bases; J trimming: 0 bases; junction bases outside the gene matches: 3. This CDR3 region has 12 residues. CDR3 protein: CAGQGLSYEQYF. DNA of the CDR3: TGTGCCGGACAGGGCCTCTCCTACGAGCAGTACTTC. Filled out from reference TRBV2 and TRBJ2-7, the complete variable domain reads EPEVTQTPSHQVTQMGQEVILRCVPISNHLYFYWYRQILGQKVEFLVSFYNNEISEKSEIFDDQFSVERPDGSNFTLKIRSTKLEDSAMYFCAGQGLSYEQYFGPGTRLTVT.

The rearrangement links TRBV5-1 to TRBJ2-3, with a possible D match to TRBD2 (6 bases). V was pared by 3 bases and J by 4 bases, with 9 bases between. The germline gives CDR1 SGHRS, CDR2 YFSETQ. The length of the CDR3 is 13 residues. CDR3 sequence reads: CASSSSVADTQYF. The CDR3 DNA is TGCGCCAGCAGCTCTAGCGTCGCAGATACGCAGTATTTT. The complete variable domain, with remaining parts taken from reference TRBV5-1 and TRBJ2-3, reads KAGVTQTPRYLIKTRGQQVTLSCSPISGHRSVSWYQQTPGQGLQFLFEYFSETQRNKGNFPGRFSGRQFSNSRSEMNVSTLELGDSALYLCASSSSVADTQYFGPGTRLTVL.

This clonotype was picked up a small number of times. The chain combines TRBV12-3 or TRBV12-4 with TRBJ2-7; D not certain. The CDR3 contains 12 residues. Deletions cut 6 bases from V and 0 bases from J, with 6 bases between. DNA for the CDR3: TGTGCCAGCAGCATGAACTCCTACGAGCAGTACTTC. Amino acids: CASSMNSYEQYF.

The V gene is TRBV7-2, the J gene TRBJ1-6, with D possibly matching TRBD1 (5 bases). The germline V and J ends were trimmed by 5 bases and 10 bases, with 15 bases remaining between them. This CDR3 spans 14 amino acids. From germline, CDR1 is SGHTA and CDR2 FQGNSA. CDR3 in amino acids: CASSPERGYSPLHF. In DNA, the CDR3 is TGTGCCAGCAGCCCTGAAAGGGGTTACTCACCCCTCCACTTT.

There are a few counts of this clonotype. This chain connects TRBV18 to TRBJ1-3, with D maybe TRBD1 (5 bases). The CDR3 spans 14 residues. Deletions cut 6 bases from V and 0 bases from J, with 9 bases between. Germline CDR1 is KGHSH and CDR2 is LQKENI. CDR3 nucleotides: TGTGCCAGCTCCCCCGGGGCCTCTGGAAACACCATATATTTT. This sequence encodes CASSPGASGNTIYF.

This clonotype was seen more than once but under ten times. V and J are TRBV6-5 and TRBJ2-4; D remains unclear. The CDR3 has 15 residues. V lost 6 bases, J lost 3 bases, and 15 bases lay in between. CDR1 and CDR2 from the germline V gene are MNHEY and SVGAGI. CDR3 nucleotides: TGTGCCAGCAGAGATGACGTTGACGGCAAAAACATTCAGTACTTC. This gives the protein CASRDDVDGKNIQYF.

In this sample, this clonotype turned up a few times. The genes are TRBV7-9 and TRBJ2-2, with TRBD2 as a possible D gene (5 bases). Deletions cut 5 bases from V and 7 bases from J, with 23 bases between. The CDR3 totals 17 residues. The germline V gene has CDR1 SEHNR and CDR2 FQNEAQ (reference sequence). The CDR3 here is CASSPGLYRTVHGELFF. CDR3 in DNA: TGTGCCAGCAGCCCAGGACTCTATAGGACGGTGCACGGGGAGCTGTTTTTT.